The 18 T cell receptor beta chains given below trace back to one sample, sequenced in a study of blood T cell repertoires in COVID-19. The repertoire was sequenced with immunoSEQ multiplex PCR; TCRdb's copy has only in-frame clones and lacks some. The repertoire holds roughly 50,000 clones, with 80% to 90% as singletons. Material: peripheral blood. Receptors were obtained from a woman aged 80 or over with COVID-19, enrolled during active disease.

This clone has a handful of counts. This sequence joins TRBV15 and TRBJ1-5; 10 nucleotides line up with TRBD1. V gave up 4 bases and J gave up 3 bases; unmatched junction bases: 9. Germline V gives CDR1 LNHNV, CDR2 YYDKDF (reference sequence). This CDR3 spans 17 amino acids. The CDR3, as DNA: TGTGCCACCAGCATCGACAGGGGGCGCGGAGACAATCAGCCCCAGCATTTT. It encodes CATSIDRGRGDNQPQHF.

The chain combines TRBV7-2 with TRBJ1-2; 11 bases agree with TRBD1. This CDR3 is built from 14 residues. Trimming took 6 bases from V and 10 from J; bases not matched to a gene: 10. Germline V lookup: CDR1 SGHTA, CDR2 FQGNSA. This chain's CDR3 is CASSGQGAAGDYTF. Here the CDR3 DNA reads TGTGCCAGCAGTGGACAGGGGGCTGCCGGGGACTACACCTTC.

The rearrangement uses TRBV12-3 or TRBV12-4 and TRBJ2-7, with 7 bases aligning to TRBD1. The ends lost 7 bases at V and 11 bases at J; junction bases unmatched: 11. This CDR3 region has 12 residues. The CDR3 sequence: CASTRPGTAKYF. CDR3 coding DNA: TGTGCCAGCACCCGCCCGGGGACAGCCAAGTACTTC.

The chain uses TRBV19 and TRBJ1-3; D gene ambiguous. Trimming removed 3 bases from V and 0 bases from J, with 15 bases in between. This CDR3 has 17 amino acids. Germline-derived CDR1 and CDR2 are LNHDA and SQIVND (reference sequence). The CDR3 DNA sequence: TGTGCCAGTAGTATGACCTCGGGCGGGAGCTCTGGAAACACCATATATTTT. This encodes CASSMTSGGSSGNTIYF. The full variable domain, in which reference TRBV19 and TRBJ1-3 provide the parts outside the CDR3, is DGGITQSPKYLFRKEGQNVTLSCEQNLNHDAMYWYRQDPGQGLRLIYYSQIVNDFQKGDIAEGYSVSREKKESFPLTVTSAQKNPTAFYLCASSMTSGGSSGNTIYFGEGSWLTVV.

The chain carries TRBV18 and TRBJ1-4; 7 bases line up with TRBD1. The J segment lost 8 bases and the V segment lost 3 bases, leaving 6 bases of the junction unmatched. This CDR3 region has 14 residues. Germline V gene lookup returns CDR1 KGHSH and CDR2 LQKENI. DNA of the CDR3: TGTGCCAGCTCACCTGGACAGGCGGGGGAAAAACTGTTTTTT. Translating gives CASSPGQAGEKLFF. Supplemented by reference TRBV18 and TRBJ1-4, the full variable domain reads NAGVMQNPRHLVRRRGQEARLRCSPMKGHSHVYWYRQLPEEGLKFMVYLQKENIIDESGMPKERFSAEFPKEGPSILRIQQVVRGDSAAYFCASSPGQAGEKLFFGSGTQLSVL.

The V gene is TRBV23-1, the J gene TRBJ2-7, with 9 bases lining up with TRBD2. TRBV23-1 is annotated as an ORF whose role is uncertain. This CDR3 has 15 amino acids. J lost 2 bases, V lost 4 bases, and 6 bases had no gene match. The CDR3 reads CASSRTSGLTYEQYF. The CDR3 DNA reads as TGCGCCAGCAGTCGTACTAGCGGGCTAACCTACGAGCAGTACTTC.

This chain uses TRBV5-1 with TRBJ1-4; D gene uncertain. Between the trimmed V and J ends, which lost 0 bases and 2 bases, there was a span of 11 bases. This CDR3 has 16 amino acids. Germline loops: CDR1 SGHRS, CDR2 YFSETQ. CDR3 protein: CASSLGIGSTNEKLFF. Here the CDR3 DNA reads TGCGCCAGCAGCTTGGGGATCGGGTCTACTAATGAAAAACTGTTTTTT.

V and J are TRBV5-5 and TRBJ2-7; TRBD1 might be the D (6 bases). The CDR3 length is 15 residues. The germline V gene encodes CDR1 SGHKS and CDR2 YYEKEE (reference sequence). V lost 1 base and J lost 1, with 12 bases in between. Here the CDR3 reads CASSLWAGESYEQYF. The CDR3 nucleotides are TGTGCCAGCAGCTTGTGGGCAGGGGAATCCTACGAGCAGTACTTC.

This clone was recorded a few times. The V call is TRBV18, the J call TRBJ1-3; maybe TRBD1 (6 bases). The CDR3 sequence is 17 residues long. Between the trimmed V and J ends, which lost 2 bases and 0 bases, there was a span of 14 bases. The germline V gene encodes CDR1 KGHSH and CDR2 LQKENI. The CDR3 nucleotides are TGTGCCAGCTCACCAAAGACAGGATCGGGCTCTGGAAACACCATATATTTT. The encoded protein is CASSPKTGSGSGNTIYF.

The V and J genes are TRBV19 and TRBJ2-7; possible D gene TRBD1, 6 bases. Germline assignment: CDR1 LNHDA and CDR2 SQIVND (reference sequence). The CDR3 runs to 13 residues. Trimming removed 6 bases at V and 3 bases at J, with 12 bases between. CDR3: CASSPTGLYEQYF. The CDR3 DNA reads as TGTGCCAGTAGCCCGACAGGACTCTACGAGCAGTACTTC.

The V and J genes are TRBV27 and TRBJ2-7; 9 positions agree with TRBD2. The junction had 5 bases not matched to a gene; V was cut back by 0 bases and J by 2 bases. This CDR3 has 16 residues. Germline lookup yields CDR1 MNHEY and CDR2 SMNVEV (reference sequence). The CDR3 nucleotides are TGTGCCAGCAGTTTATCGGCGGGGGGGACGCCCTACGAGCAGTACTTC. Residues: CASSLSAGGTPYEQYF.

The sample holds a few counts of this clone. This CDR3 is CASSSRTNRGGVQPQHF. CDR3 DNA: TGTGCCAGCAGCTCCAGGACGAATAGAGGGGGCGTTCAGCCCCAGCATTTT. The V and J genes are TRBV5-6 and TRBJ1-5, with 7 bases identical to TRBD1. Germline-derived CDR1 and CDR2 are SGHDT and YYEEEE. J was trimmed by 6 bases and V by 3 bases; bases with no gene match: 15. The CDR3 extends over 17 amino acids.

This clone was counted once. The rearrangement joins TRBV7-9 to TRBJ2-5; D is possibly TRBD2 (6 bases). Germline V CDR1 and CDR2: SEHNR, FQNEAQ (reference sequence). V lost 1 base and J 1 base, leaving 7 bases between the germline ends. CDR3 length: 14 residues. The CDR3 loop reads CASSLGGIQETQYF. The CDR3 DNA is TGTGCCAGCAGCTTAGGCGGGATCCAAGAGACCCAGTACTTC.

The chain is built from TRBV7-9 and TRBJ2-2; TRBD1 matches 8 bases. There are 17 residues in the CDR3. CDR1 SEHNR and CDR2 FQNEAQ come from the germline V gene (reference sequence). Trimming at V came to 2 bases and at J to 6 bases, leaving 11 bases not matched to a gene. CDR3 nucleotide sequence: TGTGCCAGCAGCTTAATACCAGGGGGCGTCCGAGCCGGGGAGCTGTTTTTT. Residues: CASSLIPGGVRAGELFF.

The chain joins TRBV19 to TRBJ1-1; TRBD1 matches 7 bases. Germline assignment: CDR1 LNHDA and CDR2 SQIVND (reference sequence). The CDR3 runs to 15 residues. V lost 6 bases to trimming and J lost 0 bases; unmatched junction nucleotides: 7. CDR3 residues: CASRDRSEVNTEAFF. DNA for the CDR3: TGTGCCAGTAGGGACAGGTCTGAGGTGAACACTGAAGCTTTCTTT.

This chain joins TRBV5-6 and TRBJ1-1; D is ambiguous. Trimming pared 5 bases from V and 3 bases from J, leaving 8 bases between. CDR3 length: 12 residues. CDR1 is SGHDT, CDR2 YYEEEE, per germline. CDR3 bases: TGTGCCAGCAGTCCGGGGTACACTGAAGCTTTCTTT. This encodes CASSPGYTEAFF.

CDR3 region: CSVTEPGLAGGPDNEQFF. The CDR3 region has the DNA TGCAGCGTGACCGAACCGGGACTAGCGGGAGGGCCTGACAATGAGCAGTTCTTC. J is TRBJ2-1 and V is TRBV29-1; 16 bases agree with TRBD2. V shed 6 bases and J 5 bases; nucleotides not matched to a gene: 13. This CDR3 has 18 amino acids. Germline V gene lookup returns CDR1 SQVTM and CDR2 ANQGSEA.

This chain uses TRBV5-1 with TRBJ2-1, with 7 bases aligning to TRBD2. V was clipped by 0 bases and J by 2 bases; unmatched bases: 8. Germline V CDR1 and CDR2: SGHRS, YFSETQ. The CDR3 contains 17 residues. This CDR3 reads CASSLGFSGGTYNEQFF. In DNA form, the CDR3 reads TGCGCCAGCAGCTTGGGATTTTCGGGGGGAACCTACAATGAGCAGTTCTTC.